This T cell receptor beta chain was profiled in a study of response to subunit inactivated influenza vaccine. Trimming removed 6 bases from V and 3 bases from J; junction bases left unmatched: 10. The germline V gene encodes CDR1 KGHSH and CDR2 LQKENI. The CDR3 totals 15 residues. One entry per CDR3 protein results from TCRdb running MiXCR on the RT-PCR reads. This table holds hundreds of thousands of distinct CDR3 sequences, 6% to 9% found once. The source was PBMCs from blood, collected around 25 months after vaccination. This chain uses TRBV18 with TRBJ2-7; 8 bases map to TRBD1. This TCR was recovered from a man between 50 and 75 years old who received an inactivated influenza vaccine. As DNA, the CDR3 is TGTGCCAGCTCGTCGACGGGGACAGGAGGCTACGAGCAGTACTTC. This translates into CASSSTGTGGYEQYF.